This T cell receptor (beta chain) was found in a study of cytomegalovirus exposure and HLA in healthy donors. Overall study results and limits: Later work found that TCR association rates differed between HLA loci; DRB1 had the most and HLA-C the fewest. It is likely that the observed cluster of highly shared sequence variants was a sequencing artifact. The study reported that TCR beta sequences accurately predicted HLA-A and HLA-B alleles in most subjects.

The CDR3 loop spans 15 amino acids. Germline V gene data show CDR1 as KGHSH and CDR2 as LQKENI. Nominally healthy donors were sampled, though unrecorded immune exposures were likely. Worth noting for this clone: Its matching antigen is unknown. The junction and the germline gene differ at one end; a read error may be behind it.

Primers included in the PCR were 60 Vbeta and 13 Jbeta primers. The method was immunoSEQ multiplex PCR; TCRdb's version includes in-frame clones alone and lacks a portion of them. Of 210,000 or so clones in the sample, approximately 82% were seen once. This TCR was recovered from a woman in her 50s in good health and CMV-seropositive. This chain uses TRBV18 with TRBJ1-6; 7 nucleotides match TRBD1. The sample consisted of PBMCs. CDR3 DNA sequence: TGTGCCAGCTCACAAGGACAGGCCTACAATTCACCCCTCCACTTT. Amino acids: CASSQGQAYNSPLHF.